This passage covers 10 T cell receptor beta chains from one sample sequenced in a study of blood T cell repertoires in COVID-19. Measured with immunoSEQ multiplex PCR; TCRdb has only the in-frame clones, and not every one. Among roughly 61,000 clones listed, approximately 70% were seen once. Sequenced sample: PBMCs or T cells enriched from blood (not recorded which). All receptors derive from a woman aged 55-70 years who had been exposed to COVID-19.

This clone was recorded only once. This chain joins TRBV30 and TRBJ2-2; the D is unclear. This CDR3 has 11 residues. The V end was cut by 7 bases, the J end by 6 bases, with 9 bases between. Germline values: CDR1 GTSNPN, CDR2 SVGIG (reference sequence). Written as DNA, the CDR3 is TGTGCCTCTCTGAGTGCCGGGGAGCTGTTTTTT. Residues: CASLSAGELFF.

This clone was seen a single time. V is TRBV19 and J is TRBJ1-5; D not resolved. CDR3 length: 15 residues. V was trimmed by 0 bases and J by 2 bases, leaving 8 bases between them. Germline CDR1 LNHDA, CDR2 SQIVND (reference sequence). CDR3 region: CASSIDPNGNQPQHF. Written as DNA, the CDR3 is TGTGCCAGTAGTATAGATCCCAATGGCAATCAGCCCCAGCATTTT.

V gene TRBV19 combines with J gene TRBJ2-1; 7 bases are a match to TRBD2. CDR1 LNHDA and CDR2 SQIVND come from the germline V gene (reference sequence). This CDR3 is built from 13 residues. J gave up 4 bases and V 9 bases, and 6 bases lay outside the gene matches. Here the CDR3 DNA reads TGTGCCAGCGGGACTACCTCTTACAATGAGCAGTTCTTC. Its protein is CASGTTSYNEQFF.

The CDR3 loop is CASSLALAGDTQYF. CDR3 DNA sequence: TGTGCCAGCAGCTTGGCGCTAGCGGGAGATACGCAGTATTTT. The gene calls are TRBV5-4 and TRBJ2-3; 8 bases map to TRBD2. This CDR3 region has 14 residues. Germline values: CDR1 SGHNT, CDR2 YYREEE (reference sequence). The ends lost 0 bases at V and 5 bases at J; junction bases unmatched: 2.

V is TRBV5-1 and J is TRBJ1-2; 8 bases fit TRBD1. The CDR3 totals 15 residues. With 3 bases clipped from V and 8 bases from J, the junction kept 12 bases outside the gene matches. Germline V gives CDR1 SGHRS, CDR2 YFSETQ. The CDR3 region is CASSSTLDRAGGYTF. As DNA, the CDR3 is TGCGCCAGCAGCTCTACTTTGGACAGGGCCGGGGGCTACACCTTC.

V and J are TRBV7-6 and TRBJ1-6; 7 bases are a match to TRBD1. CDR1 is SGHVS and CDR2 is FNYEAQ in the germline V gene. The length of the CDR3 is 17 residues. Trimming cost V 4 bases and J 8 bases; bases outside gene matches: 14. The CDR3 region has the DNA TGTGCCAGCAGCTCCAGGACCGAGACGACAGGGCATTCACCCCTCCACTTT. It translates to CASSSRTETTGHSPLHF.

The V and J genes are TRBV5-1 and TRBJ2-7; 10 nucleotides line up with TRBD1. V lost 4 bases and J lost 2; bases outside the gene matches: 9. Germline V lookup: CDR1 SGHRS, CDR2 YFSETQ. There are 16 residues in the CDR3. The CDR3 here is CASSPLGQGVPYEQYF. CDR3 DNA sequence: TGCGCCAGCAGCCCCTTAGGACAGGGGGTCCCCTACGAGCAGTACTTC.

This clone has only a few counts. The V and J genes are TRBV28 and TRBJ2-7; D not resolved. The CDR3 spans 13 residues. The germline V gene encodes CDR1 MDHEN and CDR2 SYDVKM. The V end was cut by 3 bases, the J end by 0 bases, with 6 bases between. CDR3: CASSFPLSYEQYF. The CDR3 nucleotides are TGTGCCAGCAGTTTCCCTCTCTCCTACGAGCAGTACTTC. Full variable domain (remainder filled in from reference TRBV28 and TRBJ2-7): DVKVTQSSRYLVKRTGEKVFLECVQDMDHENMFWYRQDPGLGLRLIYFSYDVKMKEKGDIPEGYSVSREKKERFSLILESASTNQTSMYLCASSFPLSYEQYFGPGTRLTVT.

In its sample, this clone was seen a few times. CDR3 in amino acids: CASSPLPGLAGPLSSYEQYF. The CDR3, as DNA: TGTGCCAGCTCACCGCTTCCGGGACTAGCGGGACCATTGAGCTCCTACGAGCAGTACTTC. J is TRBJ2-7 and V is TRBV18; TRBD2 aligns across 13 bases. The CDR3 is 20 amino acids. Germline CDR1 and CDR2: KGHSH and LQKENI. V trimming: 3 bases; J trimming: 0 bases; junction bases outside the gene matches: 14.

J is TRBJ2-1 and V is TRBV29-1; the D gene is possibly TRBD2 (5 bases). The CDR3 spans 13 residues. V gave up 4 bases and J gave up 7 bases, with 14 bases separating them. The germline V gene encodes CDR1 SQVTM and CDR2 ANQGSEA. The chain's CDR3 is CSVGGPSRNEQFF. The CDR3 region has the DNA TGCAGCGTTGGAGGGCCGTCTAGGAATGAGCAGTTCTTC.